This entry concerns a single T cell receptor beta chain. The data belong to a study of sequential checkpoint blockade in melanoma. The germline V gene has CDR1 SGHNT and CDR2 YYREEE (reference sequence). V was clipped by 4 bases and J by 4 bases, with 13 bases between them. The CDR3 sequence is 14 residues long. Measured with immunoSEQ multiplex PCR; TCRdb has only the in-frame clones, and not every one. The sample holds about 15,000 clones, 77% seen once. Treatment defined: randomized to nivolumab then ipilimumab (arm A) or the reverse (arm B). The starting material was CD8+ T cells sorted from blood (inferred from file names), obtained from a patient given nivolumab and ipilimumab in sequence. J is TRBJ2-3 and V is TRBV5-4; D is possibly TRBD1 (6 bases). This clonotype originated in a human donor with melanoma. Here the CDR3 DNA reads TGTGCCAGCAGCCCCGGGTGGGGGCCAGATACGCAGTATTTT. This encodes CASSPGWGPDTQYF.